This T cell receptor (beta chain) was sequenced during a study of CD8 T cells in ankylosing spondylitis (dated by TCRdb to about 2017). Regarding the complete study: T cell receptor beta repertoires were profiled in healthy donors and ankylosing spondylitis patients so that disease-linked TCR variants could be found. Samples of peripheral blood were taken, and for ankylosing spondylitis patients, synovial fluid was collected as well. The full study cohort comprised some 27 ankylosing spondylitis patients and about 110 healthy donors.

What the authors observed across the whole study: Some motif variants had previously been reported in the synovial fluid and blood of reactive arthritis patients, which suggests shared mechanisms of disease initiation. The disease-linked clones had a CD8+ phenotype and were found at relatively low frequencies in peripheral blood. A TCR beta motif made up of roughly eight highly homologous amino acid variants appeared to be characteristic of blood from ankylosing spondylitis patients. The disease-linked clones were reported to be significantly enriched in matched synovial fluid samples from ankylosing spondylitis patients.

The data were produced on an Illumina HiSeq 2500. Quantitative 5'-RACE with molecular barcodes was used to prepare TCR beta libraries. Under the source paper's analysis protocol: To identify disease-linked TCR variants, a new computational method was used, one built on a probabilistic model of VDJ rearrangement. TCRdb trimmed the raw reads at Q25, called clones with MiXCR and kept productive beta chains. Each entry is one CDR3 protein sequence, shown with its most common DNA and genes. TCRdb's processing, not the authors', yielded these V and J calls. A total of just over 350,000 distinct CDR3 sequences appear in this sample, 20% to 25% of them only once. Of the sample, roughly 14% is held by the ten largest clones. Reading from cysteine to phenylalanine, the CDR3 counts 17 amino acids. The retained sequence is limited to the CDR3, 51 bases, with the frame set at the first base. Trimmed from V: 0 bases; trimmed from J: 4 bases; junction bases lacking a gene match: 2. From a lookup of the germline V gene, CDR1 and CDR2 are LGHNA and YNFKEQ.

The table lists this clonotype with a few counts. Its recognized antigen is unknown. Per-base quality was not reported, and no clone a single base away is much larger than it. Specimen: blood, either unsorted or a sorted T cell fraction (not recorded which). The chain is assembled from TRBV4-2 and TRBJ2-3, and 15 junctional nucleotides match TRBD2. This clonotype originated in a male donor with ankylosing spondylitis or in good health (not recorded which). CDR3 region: CASSQDWTSGGADTQYF. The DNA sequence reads TGTGCCAGCAGCCAAGATTGGACTAGCGGGGGGGCAGATACGCAGTATTTT.